These 3 T cell receptor beta chains share one sample of origin, sequenced in a study of T cells in Graves' hyperthyroidism and ophthalmopathy. The CDR3 regions of TCR beta were amplified from RNA transcripts. The HTBI set primed first-round TCR CDR3 RT-PCR. TCRdb independently ran MiXCR on the multiplex PCR reads; one entry per CDR3 protein. Here the sample spans under 450,000 distinct CDR3 sequences, more than 15% being singletons. The source material was blood. These receptors were obtained from a woman under 30 with Graves' hyperthyroidism.

This clonotype was seen more than once but under ten times. The chain couples TRBV5-6 to TRBJ2-1, with D perhaps matching TRBD2 (5 bases). Trimming shortened V by 4 bases and J by 6 bases, and 17 bases separated the two germline ends. CDR3 length: 15 amino acids. Germline loops: CDR1 SGHDT, CDR2 YYEEEE. DNA of the CDR3: TGTGCCAGCAGCCCCCTTAAGCGGAGCGGCAATGAGCAGTTCTTC. This gives the protein CASSPLKRSGNEQFF.

This clonotype was seen many times. V gene TRBV9 combines with J gene TRBJ2-2; 14 nucleotides line up with TRBD2. This CDR3 region has 17 residues. Germline values: CDR1 SGDLS, CDR2 YYNGEE. V was pared by 3 bases and J by 6 bases, with 7 bases of the junction left unmatched. The DNA of the CDR3 is TGTGCCAGCAGCGGCACCGGGACTAGCGGGAGATCCGGGGAGCTGTTTTTT. The encoded protein is CASSGTGTSGRSGELFF.

The chain is built from TRBV5-1 and TRBJ2-1; 14 bases agree with TRBD2. With 5 bases clipped from V and 0 bases from J, the junction kept 7 bases outside the gene matches. The CDR3 consists of 18 residues. Germline V CDR1 and CDR2: SGHRS, YFSETQ. The CDR3 sequence: CASSPGLAGGFSYNEQFF. The CDR3 DNA sequence: TGCGCCAGCAGTCCCGGACTAGCGGGGGGTTTCTCCTACAATGAGCAGTTCTTC.